This entry concerns a single T cell receptor (beta chain). No cognate antigen has been identified for it. Base qualities are missing; no much larger clone stands one base away. Other DNA sequences from this sample encode an identical CDR3 as well. According to the germline V gene, CDR1 reads SGDLS and CDR2 reads YYNGEE. Including cysteine and phenylalanine, the CDR3 has 15 amino acids. The CDR3 DNA has 45 bases and is translated from base 1. The germline ends are 10 bases apart after V is trimmed by 2 bases and J by 4 bases. The donors were healthy, HIV-negative adults who had no recently reported acute infections or vaccinations. Only Caucasian adults living in Nashville, Tennessee, USA were represented among the donors. CD4+ T cells were enriched by magnetic negative selection; naive cells were then positively selected on CD45RA, and the negative fraction formed the memory subset. Blood was collected by leukapheresis, and PBMCs were isolated by Ficoll-Histopaque density gradient centrifugation and then cryopreserved in liquid nitrogen vapor phase. Analytical flow cytometry was used to check the purity and quantity of every magnetically sorted T cell population. Genomic DNA was isolated from each sorted fraction and quantified by UV absorbance on a Nanodrop 2000c.

The sample originates from a study of shared clonotypes between healthy human individuals (dated by TCRdb to about 2020). Notes on the research overall: A few men and two women, aged 18 to 49 years, made up the cohort. For each donor, CD4 naive and CD4 memory were each given three plates, CD8 naive was given two plates, and CD8 memory was given one plate. To estimate repertoire size and how much clonotype sharing occurs between individuals, the study deeply sequenced the blood TCR repertoires of several healthy adults. Different laboratories and diverse techniques were used to prepare libraries and sequence TCR repertoires, to increase sequencing depth and limit assay-specific biases. Each donor's leukapheresis produced roughly between roughly 0.85 and 10 billion PBMCs. Broader findings and caveats from the paper: Sharing across a few donors was observed for about 5% of naive CD4, over 3% of naive CD8, 2% to 2.5% of memory CD4, and less than 0.45% of memory CD8 clonotypes. Higher generation probabilities were observed for clonotypes shared by all four sorted-subset donors than for non-shared clonotypes. The small number of donors limited the genetic and exposure-history diversity represented. Even with the large sequencing depth, rarefaction of the sorted-subset datasets indicated that sequencing was incomplete. Pairwise subsampling indicated that sequencing depth was expected to affect the degree of clonotype sharing among donors. Larger estimated clonotype richness was generally found for naive subsets than for memory subsets. Sampling was restricted to blood, and TCR repertoires in tissues likely differ from the TCR repertoires found in blood.

Using the deep immunoSEQ assay, TCR CDR3 regions were amplified from genomic DNA by multiplex PCR. Genomic DNA extracted from each cell subset was distributed evenly over all wells of several immunoSEQ 96-well plates, and each plate served as one replicate. Each replicate PCR for sorted subsets received about 0.2 ug genomic DNA, equal to roughly 29,000 T cell genomes. Purified libraries were quantified with a Qubit 3.0 fluorometer, sized on a Bioanalyzer 2100, and re-quantified with the KAPA Library Quantification kit. A separate single-read 150-cycle Illumina NextSeq 550 flow cell was used to sequence each immunoSEQ 96-well plate. Per the authors' processing: Because the immunoSEQ output included only junctional sequences and no quality scores, the filtering could not be the same as the filtering used for full-length reads. To assign V/J genes and CDR3, sequences were annotated using PyIR, a Python wrapper for IgBLAST v1.9, with IMGT germline references. Reads were removed for weak V/J assignments (E-value above 1e-6), missing CDR3, stop codons, out-of-frame junctions, or ambiguous translated residues. V3J clonotypes were defined by identical inferred V gene, J gene, and CDR3 amino acid sequence. Percentage overlap between repertoires was calculated by dividing the number of shared unique clonotypes by the size of the smaller repertoire. Repertoire richness was assessed with RTK rarefaction, the Chao1 estimator, and Recon v2.1 estimates of unobserved clonotypes. For all TCRbeta clonotypes obtained by the gDNA method from a few donors, generation probabilities were computed with OLGA. TCRdb carries this immuneACCESS record with in-frame sequences only. Its versions omit some clonotypes, under half of them owing to an unresolved V gene in the studies checked, with the rest unexplained. The V and J calls and clone size were taken over from that table, and D and trimming were inferred from the DNA. The sample table holds roughly 2 million clones, of which roughly 95% were seen once. The ten largest clones capture more than 0.1% of the sample.

The receptor was isolated from a young man in good health. In this chain, TRBV9 is recombined with TRBJ1-6; the D gene cannot be named for sure. What was sequenced was naive CD4+ T cells sorted from blood. The cell subset or site label on this specimen signifies: CD45RA+ positively selected. The CDR3 is CASSVEGFYNSPLHF. In nucleotide form, the sequence is TGTGCCAGCAGCGTTGAAGGTTTTTATAATTCACCCCTCCACTTT.